Listed here are 11 T cell receptor beta chains from one sample, sequenced in a study of pediatric ulcerative colitis. During colonoscopy, one to two rectal pinch biopsies were collected. Sequencing was performed with immunoSEQ multiplex PCR; in TCRdb, only in-frame clones are kept and a portion is missing. Of about 17,000 clones listed, about three quarters are singletons. Sequencing was carried out using gut tissue. These TCRs come from a girl aged 5 to 17 with moderate ulcerative colitis.

The table lists this clone with a few counts. The CDR3 reads CASCRRQPEAFF. The CDR3, as DNA: TGTGCCAGCTGCAGGAGACAACCTGAAGCTTTCTTT. The rearrangement uses TRBV28 and TRBJ1-1; D is ambiguous. Per the germline V gene, CDR1 is MDHEN and CDR2 is SYDVKM. With 8 bases removed from V and 6 bases from J, the gap between germline ends came to 13 bases. This CDR3 is built from 12 residues. Full variable domain (rest looked up from reference TRBV28 and TRBJ1-1): DVKVTQSSRYLVKRTGEKVFLECVQDMDHENMFWYRQDPGLGLRLIYFSYDVKMKEKGDIPEGYSVSREKKERFSLILESASTNQTSMYLCASCRRQPEAFFGQGTRLTVV.

The V gene is TRBV15, the J gene TRBJ2-3; tentatively, D is TRBD1 (6 bases). Germline CDR1 LNHNV, CDR2 YYDKDF (reference sequence). Trimming shortened V by 4 bases and J by 0 bases, and 8 bases separated the two germline ends. The CDR3 is made up of 14 amino acids. DNA of the CDR3: TGTGCCACCAGCACCGGACAGAGCACAGATACGCAGTATTTT. Protein sequence: CATSTGQSTDTQYF.

The chain has TRBV5-4 and TRBJ2-4, with TRBD2 matching over 10 bases. The CDR3 contains 16 residues. Germline-derived CDR1 and CDR2 are SGHNT and YYREEE (reference sequence). Trimming took 0 bases from V and 7 from J; bases not matched to a gene: 7. In DNA form, the CDR3 reads TGTGCCAGCAGCTTGGGCCGGGGAGCGGGAGGGAACATTCAGTACTTC. Translating it yields CASSLGRGAGGNIQYF.

Written as DNA, the CDR3 is TGCGCCAGCAGCTTAGTTGCGGCGGGGACTGAAGCTTTCTTT. Translated, it gives CASSLVAAGTEAFF. V and J are TRBV5-1 and TRBJ1-1; no clear D gene. Trimming removed 2 bases from V and 5 bases from J, with 13 bases in between. The CDR3 has 14 residues. CDR1 and CDR2 from the germline V gene are SGHRS and YFSETQ.

By share, this clone ranks as medium-sized. CDR3 nucleotides: TGTGCCAGCTCACCTTGGACTAGCGGGAGTGGTTTAGGCATTCAGTACTTC. Its protein is CASSPWTSGSGLGIQYF. The chain has TRBV18 and TRBJ2-4, with 13 nucleotides matching TRBD2. V dropped 3 bases and J dropped 9; count of bases not matched to a gene: 11. Germline CDR1 reads KGHSH; CDR2 reads LQKENI. This CDR3 region has 17 residues.

The chain couples TRBV19 to TRBJ2-4; no reliable D call. The CDR3 is made up of 13 amino acids. The ends were cut back, 5 bases at V and 8 bases at J, with 13 bases in the middle. The germline V gene has CDR1 LNHDA and CDR2 SQIVND (reference sequence). The CDR3 loop reads CASSVPISDIQYF. As DNA, the CDR3 is TGTGCCAGTAGTGTCCCGATATCGGACATTCAGTACTTC.

This clone was seen only a few times. This chain links TRBV7-9 with TRBJ1-2; D call uncertain. This CDR3 region has 17 residues. Germline V gene lookup returns CDR1 SEHNR and CDR2 FQNEAQ (reference sequence). V lost 5 bases, J lost 0 bases, and 19 bases lay in between. The CDR3 DNA reads TGTGCCAGCAGCCCCCAGGTGGGTCCGGTCCCTAACTATGGCTACACCTTC. Amino acids: CASSPQVGPVPNYGYTF.

This chain joins TRBV2 and TRBJ1-2; 8 nucleotides agree with TRBD1. The CDR3 covers 14 residues. Germline CDR1 reads SNHLY; CDR2 reads FYNNEI. J was trimmed by 3 bases and V by 6 bases; bases with no gene match: 6. In nucleotides, the CDR3 is TGTGCCAGCAGCCTACAGGGGGAGGACTATGGCTACACCTTC. As protein: CASSLQGEDYGYTF.

In this sample, this clone turned up once. The gene calls are TRBV5-1 and TRBJ2-7; 7 nucleotides agree with TRBD2. Germline V gene data show CDR1 as SGHRS and CDR2 as YFSETQ. V dropped 4 bases and J dropped 3; count of bases not matched to a gene: 7. The length of the CDR3 is 14 residues. CDR3 residues: CASSRSGVSYEQYF. The CDR3 nucleotides are TGCGCCAGCAGCAGAAGCGGGGTTAGCTACGAGCAGTACTTC.

The V and J genes are TRBV18 and TRBJ1-4; 7 bases align to TRBD1. Germline CDR1 reads KGHSH; CDR2 reads LQKENI. The CDR3 consists of 16 residues. The V segment lost 4 bases and the J segment 7 bases; nucleotides outside the gene matches: 12. The CDR3 bases are TGTGCCAGCTCACTACTTCCCGCGACAGGGCCTGAAAAACTGTTTTTT. This codes for CASSLLPATGPEKLFF.

The chain uses TRBV2 and TRBJ2-5; the match to TRBD1 covers 7 bases. The CDR3 is 14 amino acids. CDR1 is SNHLY and CDR2 is FYNNEI in the germline V gene. The junction had 10 bases not matched to a gene; V was cut back by 5 bases and J by 7 bases. CDR3: CASSKQGNDGTQYF. The DNA of the CDR3 is TGTGCCAGCAGTAAACAGGGGAACGACGGGACCCAGTACTTC.